This entry describes one TCR beta chain. Its antigen is unidentified. Trimming took off 6 bases at V and 3 bases at J, with 14 bases between the two ends. Germline-derived CDR1 and CDR2 are MDHEN and SYDVKM. The CDR3 covers 14 residues. Only in-frame clones appear in the TCRdb table, and some are missing; sequencing was by immunoSEQ multiplex PCR. The repertoire holds approximately 75,000 clones, 87% seen once, with less than 20% in the top ten. Second-dose intervals near 4 or 12 weeks were combined. This entry belongs to a study of T cell responses to AZD1222 COVID-19 vaccine. Study results and limitations: Donors were mostly white British, more females; clonal diversity possibly underestimated.

This sequence was found in an adult who received the AZD1222 COVID-19 vaccine. The chain couples TRBV28 to TRBJ1-1; D is perhaps TRBD1 (6 bases). Material: peripheral blood, obtained 28 days after the second AZD1222 dose. In DNA, the CDR3 is TGTGCCAGCAGGCCCAGGGGATTCTACACTGAAGCTTTCTTT. Its protein product is CASRPRGFYTEAFF.